This T cell receptor (beta chain) came from a study of blood T cell repertoires in COVID-19 (dated by TCRdb to 2018 to 2021). About the investigation overall: Samples from collaborators originated in the United States, Italy and Spain and spanned both the acute and convalescent phases of COVID-19. The material from the prospective study consisted of cDNA or gDNA derived from T cells, B-cell-depleted T cells, or PBMCs. Deeply sampled blood TCRbeta repertoires from subjects exposed to, actively infected with, or recovered from COVID-19 were included in the dataset. A freely available public database, intended as a resource for researchers studying the immune response to SARS-CoV-2, is where the repertoires were released. The samples were drawn from two sources: the first 160 participants of the ongoing ImmuneRACE study, and over 950 subjects contributed by 6 global collaborators. The sample metadata nearly always contained a de-identified subject ID, COVID-19 status, age in years and sex. Where available, HLA class I and class II types were taken from metadata supplied by the sample provider and were not determined by assay-based typing. Summary of the overall study and its limitations: The quantity of clinical and demographic metadata differed by source and by participant and was supplied without curation.

CDR1 and CDR2 are read off the germline V gene (reference sequence) as MNHEY and SMNVEV. Inclusive of the bounding cysteine and phenylalanine, the CDR3 is 12 residues long. The read is trimmed to its CDR3 DNA, 36 bases read in frame from base 1. A distance of 10 bases separates the germline ends of V and J, which lose 3 bases and 8 bases respectively. In Seattle, one collaborating source enrolled patients while the infection was active and tracked those patients longitudinally over the course of disease. The collaborating institutions used their own protocols to collect whole blood in K2EDTA tubes. For TCRbeta analysis, collaborator samples were shipped as frozen whole blood, as isolated PBMCs, or as DNA extracted from either sample type. A note on this clone: Its cognate antigen has yet to be identified. No base qualities exist here, and no much larger clone lies one base off it.

The immunoSEQ Assay, a bias-controlled multiplex PCR, was used to amplify TCRbeta CDR3 regions from genomic DNA. Turning to the authors' computational methods: The number of nucleated cells in each sample was estimated by amplification of reference gene primers within the assay. Sequence reads were collapsed and filtered to measure the absolute abundance of every unique TCRbeta CDR3 rearrangement. For each sample, productive Simpson clonality was calculated as the square root of Simpson's diversity index over productive rearrangements. TCRdb stores this immuneACCESS table with in-frame sequences only. Part of the clones is absent; in the studies checked, under half of the shortfall reflects unresolved V genes, and no reason is known for the rest. V, J and clone size were drawn from that table, and D and trimming were deduced from the DNA. The sample data list tens of thousands of clones, and around 85% of these were observed just once. The ten biggest clones cover just over 3% of the sample.

This receptor chain uses TRBV27 and TRBJ1-2; the D gene is perhaps TRBD1, from 6 matching bases. Sample: peripheral blood. The sequence derives from a woman older than 75 with COVID-19, enrolled during active disease. At the DNA level, the sequence is TGTGCCAGCAGTTTCAGGGGCGGCGGCTACACCTTC. Its product reads: CASSFRGGGYTF.